A single sample is the source of the 32 T cell receptor beta chains below, sequenced in a study of siplizumab effects on memory and regulatory T cells. This table comes from immunoSEQ multiplex PCR, and its TCRdb copy is limited to in-frame clones, with some not included. Of around 95,000 clones listed, about 94% are singletons. Specimen: non-Treg CD4+ T cells sorted from blood. These receptors came from a human donor in good health.

V usage is TRBV18 and J usage is TRBJ2-3; TRBD2 matches 10 bases. CDR1 and CDR2 from the germline V gene are KGHSH and LQKENI. The CDR3 runs to 17 residues. V trimming: 3 bases; J trimming: 0 bases; junction bases outside the gene matches: 6. The CDR3 loop is CASSPWTSGKSTDTQYF. The CDR3, as DNA: TGTGCCAGCTCACCCTGGACTAGCGGCAAAAGCACAGATACGCAGTATTTT.

V is TRBV30 and J is TRBJ2-7, with TRBD1 as a possible D gene (6 bases). The V gene's germline CDR1 is GTSNPN and CDR2 SVGIG (reference sequence). The CDR3 has 13 residues. With 4 bases removed from V and 5 bases from J, the gap between germline ends came to 15 bases. The CDR3 here is CAWNMKGVDEQYF. The CDR3 DNA is TGTGCCTGGAATATGAAGGGGGTCGACGAGCAGTACTTC.

The CDR3 spells CASSYSWTALGEQYF. The CDR3 nucleotides are TGTGCCAGCAGTTACTCCTGGACAGCCCTGGGCGAGCAGTACTTC. The chain recombines TRBV6-5 with TRBJ2-5; TRBD1 is a possible D gene (6 bases). Matching the DNA end better, TRBJ2-7 makes the J call doubtful. Germline V CDR1 and CDR2: MNHEY, SVGAGI. The CDR3 has 15 residues.

Comment on this clone: Other DNA sequences in the sample encode the same CDR3. The chain recombines TRBV18 with TRBJ2-3; D unresolved. In germline, CDR1 is KGHSH, CDR2 LQKENI. This CDR3 has 13 residues. The V end lost 2 bases, the J end lost 0 bases, and 3 bases lay between the germline ends. CDR3 sequence: CASSPTSTDTQYF. The CDR3 coding sequence is TGTGCCAGCTCACCAACTAGCACAGATACGCAGTATTTT.

V is TRBV9 and J is TRBJ2-3, with D perhaps assigned TRBD1 or TRBD2 (6 bases each). Trimming pared 4 bases from V and 2 bases from J, leaving 14 bases between. Germline V CDR1 and CDR2: SGDLS, YYNGEE. This CDR3 has 15 residues. CDR3 amino acids: CASSPRGPTTDTQYF. The CDR3 DNA reads as TGTGCCAGCAGCCCCCGGGGGCCGACCACAGATACGCAGTATTTT.

J is TRBJ2-7 and V is TRBV5-8, with TRBD2 matching 10 bases. The CDR3 totals 15 residues. Germline values: CDR1 SGHTS, CDR2 YDEGEE. V lost 0 bases and J lost 5; bases outside the gene matches: 5. CDR3 sequence (DNA): TGTGCCAGCAGCTTGGCGGGACTAGCGATCGACGAGCAGTACTTC. Amino acids: CASSLAGLAIDEQYF.

This clone has only one observation. The J gene is TRBJ2-1, the V gene TRBV27, with TRBD2 matching over 10 bases. This CDR3 is 16 amino acids long. Unmatched junction bases numbered 11, after V lost 4 bases and J lost 8 bases. CDR1 and CDR2 (germline): MNHEY, SMNVEV (reference sequence). DNA for the CDR3: TGTGCCAGCAGTTCCCCTCTAGCGGGAGCAGTGCATGAGCAGTTCTTC. Protein: CASSSPLAGAVHEQFF.

The chain is built from TRBV9 and TRBJ1-1; D unresolved. V gave up 0 bases and J gave up 0 bases, with 3 bases separating them. This CDR3 is 13 amino acids long. Germline loops: CDR1 SGDLS, CDR2 YYNGEE. The CDR3 DNA follows: TGTGCCAGCAGCGTAGGAATGAACACTGAAGCTTTCTTT. Translated, it gives CASSVGMNTEAFF.

This sequence joins TRBV27 and TRBJ2-6; possibly TRBD1 for D (5 bases). The CDR3 spans 16 residues. V was clipped by 6 bases and J by 3 bases, with 15 bases between them. CDR1 is MNHEY, CDR2 SMNVEV, per germline (reference sequence). CDR3 region: CASRGQGKYGANVLTF. CDR3 sequence (DNA): TGTGCCAGCAGGGGGCAGGGAAAGTATGGGGCCAACGTCCTGACTTTC.

The chain combines TRBV5-6 with TRBJ1-4; D gene ambiguous. The CDR3 runs to 16 residues. Per germline, CDR1 SGHDT and CDR2 YYEEEE. Trimming left V 0 bases short and J 3 bases short, with 12 bases between. CDR3 loop: CASSLGSGYANEKLFF. In nucleotides, the CDR3 is TGTGCCAGCAGCTTGGGATCGGGGTATGCTAATGAAAAACTGTTTTTT. Using reference TRBV5-6 and TRBJ1-4 for the parts outside the CDR3, the full variable domain is DAGVTQSPTHLIKTRGQQVTLRCSPKSGHDTVSWYQQALGQGPQFIFQYYEEEERQRGNFPDRFSGHQFPNYSSELNVNALLLGDSALYLCASSLGSGYANEKLFFGSGTQLSVL.

This chain uses TRBV19 with TRBJ2-2; D ambiguous. The germline CDR1 and CDR2 sequences are LNHDA and SQIVND (reference sequence). V was pared by 7 bases and J by 1 base, with 13 bases between. This CDR3 region has 15 residues. CDR3 sequence (DNA): TGTGCCAGTACAGTGAGACACTTGAACACCGGGGAGCTGTTTTTT. Amino acids: CASTVRHLNTGELFF. The whole variable domain, filled in from reference TRBV19 and TRBJ2-2, reads DGGITQSPKYLFRKEGQNVTLSCEQNLNHDAMYWYRQDPGQGLRLIYYSQIVNDFQKGDIAEGYSVSREKKESFPLTVTSAQKNPTAFYLCASTVRHLNTGELFFGEGSRLTVL.

The chain uses TRBV6-5 and TRBJ2-1, with D perhaps being TRBD1 or TRBD2 (5 bases each). Trimming left V 3 bases short and J 7 bases short, with 13 bases between. The CDR3 spans 14 residues. Germline assignment: CDR1 MNHEY and CDR2 SVGAGI. Here the CDR3 reads CASSYEGQRNEQFF. CDR3 coding DNA: TGTGCCAGCAGTTATGAGGGGCAAAGGAATGAGCAGTTCTTC.

This rearrangement joins TRBV2 to TRBJ1-5, with D unclear. Germline V gene data show CDR1 as SNHLY and CDR2 as FYNNEI. This CDR3 has 15 amino acids. Trimming took off 5 bases at V and 4 bases at J, with 15 bases between the two ends. For the CDR3, the DNA is TGTGCCAGCAGTATATCGCAGGCGAGTAATCAGCCCCAGCATTTT. Encoded protein: CASSISQASNQPQHF. The full variable domain, in which reference TRBV2 and TRBJ1-5 provide the parts outside the CDR3, is EPEVTQTPSHQVTQMGQEVILRCVPISNHLYFYWYRQILGQKVEFLVSFYNNEISEKSEIFDDQFSVERPDGSNFTLKIRSTKLEDSAMYFCASSISQASNQPQHFGDGTRLSIL.

The V gene is TRBV7-2, the J gene TRBJ2-7, with D unclear. The CDR3 has 14 residues. Germline V lookup: CDR1 SGHTA, CDR2 FQGNSA. Trimming took 3 bases from V and 2 from J, leaving 11 bases between them. The CDR3 sequence is CASSFLTDPYEQYF. For the CDR3, the DNA is TGTGCCAGCAGCTTTCTTACGGACCCCTACGAGCAGTACTTC.

This clone was counted once. The chain's CDR3 is CASTLSGLKGSPLHF. CDR3 bases: TGTGCCAGCACCCTATCTGGCCTTAAGGGTTCACCCCTCCACTTT. The V and J genes are TRBV6-5 and TRBJ1-6; D gene ambiguous. CDR3 length: 15 amino acids. The V end was cut by 7 bases, the J end by 9 bases, with 19 bases between. Germline lookup yields CDR1 MNHEY and CDR2 SVGAGI.

This chain connects TRBV7-9 to TRBJ1-4; D remains unclear. Germline values: CDR1 SEHNR, CDR2 FQNEAQ (reference sequence). CDR3 length: 11 amino acids. V was pared by 4 bases and J by 8 bases, with 5 bases between. CDR3 sequence: CASSSDEKLFF. CDR3 DNA: TGTGCCAGCAGCTCGGACGAAAAACTGTTTTTT.

The chain couples TRBV18 to TRBJ2-7, with no clear D. The CDR3 consists of 15 residues. Germline CDR1 and CDR2: KGHSH and LQKENI. Trimming shortened V by 1 base and J by 4 bases, and 14 bases separated the two germline ends. The CDR3 is CASSPQGILRYEQYF. Written as DNA, the CDR3 is TGTGCCAGCTCACCACAAGGCATCCTCCGGTACGAGCAGTACTTC.

The genes are TRBV5-1 and TRBJ1-2; possibly TRBD1 for D (6 bases). Germline values: CDR1 SGHRS, CDR2 YFSETQ. This CDR3 has 13 residues. Trimming took off 0 bases at V and 8 bases at J, with 11 bases between the two ends. CDR3 amino acids: CASSLEHGGGYTF. The CDR3 nucleotides are TGCGCCAGCAGCTTGGAACACGGGGGCGGCTACACCTTC.

This clone was counted only a few times. J is TRBJ1-2 and V is TRBV28; 8 positions agree with TRBD1. The CDR3 is 14 residues long. The J segment lost 5 bases and the V segment lost 4 bases, leaving 6 bases of the junction unmatched. Germline V gene lookup returns CDR1 MDHEN and CDR2 SYDVKM. This CDR3 reads CASSSHTGGYGYTF. The DNA of the CDR3 is TGTGCCAGCAGTTCGCACACAGGGGGTTATGGCTACACCTTC.

V usage is TRBV19 and J usage is TRBJ2-5; no clear D. Germline V gene sequence: CDR1 LNHDA, CDR2 SQIVND (reference sequence). This CDR3 comprises 13 residues. The V gene lost 4 bases and the J gene lost 2 bases, with 8 bases spanning the gap. The CDR3 region has the DNA TGTGCCAGTAGTACTCCAGCACAAGAGACCCAGTACTTC. This gives the protein CASSTPAQETQYF.

The chain carries TRBV19 and TRBJ2-7; D is unclear. The CDR3 is made up of 14 amino acids. From germline, CDR1 is LNHDA and CDR2 SQIVND (reference sequence). Trimming removed 6 bases from V and 0 bases from J, with 12 bases in between. Written as DNA, the CDR3 is TGTGCCAGTAGGCGGCAGCCGAGCTCCTACGAGCAGTACTTC. It yields the protein CASRRQPSSYEQYF.

In DNA form, the CDR3 reads TGTGCCAGCAGCTCCTCCCGTGGGGGGACCGGGGAGCTGTTTTTT. This gives the protein CASSSSRGGTGELFF. This rearrangement joins TRBV7-3 to TRBJ2-2, with D maybe TRBD2 (6 bases). With 4 bases removed from V and 5 bases from J, the gap between germline ends came to 14 bases. This CDR3 is 15 amino acids long. CDR1 and CDR2 (germline): SGHTA, FQGTGA.

This chain uses TRBV27 with TRBJ1-2; 7 nucleotides agree with TRBD1. V trimming: 4 bases; J trimming: 5 bases; junction bases outside the gene matches: 7. CDR1 MNHEY and CDR2 SMNVEV come from the germline V gene (reference sequence). The CDR3 covers 14 residues. The CDR3 protein is CASSSQGGRYGYTF. DNA for the CDR3: TGTGCCAGCAGTTCCCAGGGGGGGAGGTATGGCTACACCTTC.

V is TRBV19 and J is TRBJ2-3; 8 positions agree with TRBD2. V dropped 4 bases and J dropped 1; count of bases not matched to a gene: 7. The CDR3 covers 16 residues. Germline V CDR1 and CDR2: LNHDA, SQIVND (reference sequence). The CDR3 here is CASSKQSGRGTDTQYF. The CDR3 region has the DNA TGTGCCAGTAGTAAACAGAGCGGGAGAGGCACAGATACGCAGTATTTT.

CDR3 in amino acids: CASSEMSSGSRYF. The CDR3 bases are TGTGCCAGCAGTGAAATGAGTAGCGGGAGTCGGTATTTT. The gene calls are TRBV6-1 and TRBJ2-3; TRBD2 matches at 9 bases. This CDR3 comprises 13 residues. V dropped 2 bases and J dropped 14; count of bases not matched to a gene: 8. Germline CDR1 is MNHNS and CDR2 is SASEGT.

This CDR3 is CASYLAEGNEQFF. The CDR3 DNA reads as TGTGCCAGTTATCTAGCGGAGGGTAATGAGCAGTTCTTC. The chain combines TRBV27 with TRBJ2-1; 7 bases match TRBD2. Germline lookup yields CDR1 MNHEY and CDR2 SMNVEV (reference sequence). With 9 bases clipped from V and 7 bases from J, the junction kept 9 bases outside the gene matches. This CDR3 spans 13 amino acids.

The rearrangement joins TRBV7-9 to TRBJ2-5; tentatively, D is TRBD2 (5 bases). Trimming took off 0 bases at V and 1 base at J, with 6 bases between the two ends. Germline V lookup: CDR1 SEHNR, CDR2 FQNEAQ (reference sequence). The CDR3 consists of 14 residues. The CDR3 here is CASSLAEAQETQYF. CDR3 bases: TGTGCCAGCAGCTTAGCGGAGGCCCAAGAGACCCAGTACTTC.

This clone has just one count. The chain has TRBV25-1 and TRBJ1-2; 8 positions match TRBD1. Trimming removed 4 bases from V and 3 bases from J; junction bases left unmatched: 4. Germline loops: CDR1 MGHDK, CDR2 SYGVNS. The CDR3 loop spans 14 amino acids. The DNA of the CDR3 is TGTGCCAGCAGTGGTCAGACAGGGGACTATGGCTACACCTTC. This sequence encodes CASSGQTGDYGYTF.

The V and J genes are TRBV7-3 and TRBJ2-7, with D hard to call. CDR3 length: 14 amino acids. V shed 0 bases and J shed 5 bases, with 11 bases lying between them. Germline V gives CDR1 SGHTA, CDR2 FQGTGA. CDR3 bases: TGTGCCAGCAGCTTAACGCCCTCTTTGGACGAGCAGTACTTC. Translation: CASSLTPSLDEQYF. Filled out from reference TRBV7-3 and TRBJ2-7, the complete variable domain reads GAGVSQTPSNKVTEKGKYVELRCDPISGHTALYWYRQSLGQGPEFLIYFQGTGAADDSGLPNDRFFAVRPEGSVSTLKIQRTERGDSAVYLCASSLTPSLDEQYFGPGTRLTVT.

V gene TRBV4-2 combines with J gene TRBJ2-3; D is unresolved. The CDR3 contains 15 residues. In germline, CDR1 is LGHNA, CDR2 YNFKEQ. The V gene lost 0 bases and the J gene lost 0 bases, with 7 bases spanning the gap. In DNA form, the CDR3 reads TGTGCCAGCAGCCAAGAGTTCGCTAGCACAGATACGCAGTATTTT. Protein: CASSQEFASTDTQYF.

The chain links TRBV27 to TRBJ2-7; D uncertain. Per the germline V gene, CDR1 is MNHEY and CDR2 is SMNVEV (reference sequence). The CDR3 totals 17 residues. With 5 bases removed from V and 2 bases from J, the gap between germline ends came to 22 bases. The CDR3: CASSGPRVEYGTYEQYF. The CDR3 nucleotides are TGTGCCAGCAGTGGTCCCCGGGTCGAGTATGGGACCTACGAGCAGTACTTC.

The chain couples TRBV11-3 to TRBJ2-7; 13 bases line up with TRBD2. Germline V gene sequence: CDR1 SGHNT, CDR2 YENEEA. This CDR3 region has 14 residues. The trim removed 5 bases at V and 6 bases at J, leaving 4 bases unmatched. CDR3 residues: CASSPRTSGSEQYF. CDR3 coding DNA: TGTGCCAGCAGCCCCAGGACTAGCGGGAGCGAGCAGTACTTC.